A selection of T cell receptor beta chains follows, all from one sample in a study of blood T cell repertoires in COVID-19. Sequencing used immunoSEQ multiplex PCR; TCRdb keeps in-frame clones, though not all of them. The sample shows about 8,400 clones, roughly nine tenths of them seen only once. The sample comprised peripheral blood. The receptor set was obtained from a man aged 55-75 years with acute or convalescent COVID-19. The conserved cysteine and the conserved F or W are not part of the CDR3 here.

v_gene	j_gene	CDR3aa
TRBV10-3	TRBJ2-7	AARGDRAYEQY
TRBV24-1	TRBJ2-3	ATSDFYREGTDTQY
TRBV4-1	TRBJ1-6	ASSQDTLRYSPLH
TRBV19	TRBJ1-6	ASSIKTGTHSPLH
TRBV5-8	TRBJ1-5	ASSWGGGGSNQPQH
TRBV2	TRBJ2-7	ASQAYASSYEQY
TRBV5-8	TRBJ2-1	ASSFEGGNEQF
TRBV18	TRBJ1-1	ASSLKDREEAF
TRBV4-3	TRBJ1-6	ASSQDAGPIYNSPLH
TRBV24-1	TRBJ1-2	ATSDEKDRRNYGYT
TRBV6-5	TRBJ2-3	ASSSAGTGWADTQY
TRBV7-9	TRBJ2-3	ASTKGAGGEDTQY
TRBV10-1	TRBJ2-3	ASSPEGGPRYDTQY
TRBV25-1	TRBJ2-7	ASSRRGGSSYEQY
TRBV29-1	TRBJ2-3	SVATGLSTDTQY
TRBV19	TRBJ1-2	ASSQDRLYGYT
TRBV5-5	TRBJ2-5	ASSRTGRETQY
TRBV11-1	TRBJ1-6	ASRAGTGASPLH
TRBV11-2	TRBJ1-1	ASSLGGNTEAF
TRBV7-9	TRBJ1-5	ASNRGLDQPQH
TRBV10-2	TRBJ1-2	ASSESWAALAYGYT
TRBV4-2	TRBJ1-1	ASSQGHANTEAF
TRBV6-1	TRBJ2-3	ASSDLAGGLNTQY
TRBV7-8	TRBJ2-3	ASSLFLAGGSDTQY
TRBV13	TRBJ2-1	ASSPGLANEQF
TRBV18	TRBJ2-1	ASSPDQGANEQF
TRBV9	TRBJ2-3	ASSPMGDSKTDTQY
TRBV10-2	TRBJ1-4	ASSEAQRGEKLF
TRBV5-1	TRBJ2-3	ASRWRGGTDTQY
TRBV9	TRBJ1-1	ASSVGRQGNTEAF
TRBV5-4	TRBJ1-2	ASSLYPIEGYT
TRBV7-2	TRBJ1-1	ASSRYRGRTEAF
TRBV9	TRBJ2-1	ASSVDQRGNNEQF
TRBV14	TRBJ2-1	ASSQELRENEQF
TRBV27	TRBJ2-3	ASSSRLPGLDSTDTQY